This is a list of T cell receptor beta chains from one sample in a study of Graves' ophthalmopathy and Graves' hyperthyroidism. TCRdb re-called the multiplex PCR reads with MiXCR, one entry per CDR3 protein. This table has over a million distinct CDR3 sequences, about two fifths appearing once. Sequences were obtained from peripheral blood or thyroid tissue (not recorded which). Every receptor here comes from an adult man with Graves' hyperthyroidism. Both conserved end residues are trimmed from each CDR3. The D gene is left open where the match is weak. Where a row states a size, it is once, few, many or the class of an expanded clone; other rows omit it.

v_gene	d_gene	j_gene	abundance	CDR3aa
TRBV5-1	TRBD1	TRBJ2-7	few	ASSSVDRGLRGYEQY
TRBV7-2	NA	TRBJ1-2	NA	ASSPSSGAGYT
TRBV20-1	NA	TRBJ1-2	few	SAKGLGGDYGYT
TRBV12-3/TRBV12-4	NA	TRBJ2-7	NA	ASSEHSGIAYEQY
TRBV2	NA	TRBJ1-1	NA	ASSLESLNTESF
TRBV7-9	TRBD1	TRBJ2-2	many	ASSSRQGGMTGELF
TRBV12-3/TRBV12-4	NA	TRBJ1-1	many	ASSPNDRFKAAAF
TRBV25-1	TRBD1	TRBJ1-4	NA	ASSAGQTYTGNEKLF
TRBV6-5	NA	TRBJ1-2	NA	ASSEVPYGYT
TRBV10-2	TRBD2	TRBJ2-3	NA	ASSTLTGSSSGRARSDTQY
TRBV29-1	NA	TRBJ1-1	NA	SVARAFAF
TRBV5-8	NA	TRBJ1-2	NA	ASSLWAAYGYT
TRBV29-1	NA	TRBJ1-1	once	SVRGSGPNTEAF
TRBV20-1	NA	TRBJ2-7	few	SARDRLRTSSYEQY
TRBV6-1	TRBD2	TRBJ2-2	NA	ASGGLAGSFGELF
TRBV9	NA	TRBJ2-5	NA	ASSLRGGRIQY
TRBV11-2	NA	TRBJ2-7	NA	ASSSEGRVYEQY
TRBV19	NA	TRBJ1-1	many	ASSSHSGVAEAF
TRBV7-9	NA	TRBJ1-1	many	ASSTLQDRTEAF
TRBV20-1	NA	TRBJ1-4	many	SARGVNEKLF
TRBV7-9	TRBD2	TRBJ2-7	NA	ASSLREAVYEQY
TRBV10-3	TRBD1	TRBJ2-6	once	AISEGQGDSGANVLT
TRBV5-8	TRBD1	TRBJ2-7	many	ASSFRGQEYEQY
TRBV10-3	NA	TRBJ2-5	few	AISVGYSGQETQY
TRBV7-8	TRBD1	TRBJ2-7	NA	ASSCYDRELKY
TRBV3-1	NA	TRBJ2-2	NA	ASSPELGANTGELF
TRBV10-3	NA	TRBJ1-6	NA	ASSLGLWGRENSPLH